A single sample gave rise to the 18 T cell receptor beta chains below, sequenced in a study of Graves' ophthalmopathy and Graves' hyperthyroidism. Amplification from RNA transcripts yielded the TCR beta CDR3 regions. First-round RT-PCR with HTBI primers preceded a second-round multiplex PCR. TCRdb itself ran the multiplex PCR reads through MiXCR, one entry per CDR3 protein. The sample lists around 670,000 distinct CDR3 sequences, 35% to 50% occurring once. The sequenced sample was peripheral blood. The receptors were gathered from an adult man with Graves' ophthalmopathy.

Worth noting for this clonotype: At one of its ends the junction is not consistent with the germline gene, which may arise from a read error. V usage is TRBV9 and J usage is TRBJ2-7; possible D gene TRBD2, 6 bases. The CDR3 length is 17 residues. CDR1 is SGDLS, CDR2 YYNGEE, per germline. The CDR3 sequence is CASSQGWDAGPTYEQYF. The CDR3 nucleotides are TGCGCCAGCAGCCAAGGGTGGGACGCGGGACCCACCTACGAGCAGTACTTC.

This clonotype occurred many times. V is TRBV7-9 and J is TRBJ2-7, with D perhaps TRBD2 (6 bases). The CDR3 extends over 13 amino acids. The germline V and J ends were trimmed by 5 bases and 6 bases, with 14 bases remaining between them. Looked up from germline, CDR1 is SEHNR and CDR2 is FQNEAQ (reference sequence). CDR3 amino acids: CASSPPSGSEQYF. DNA for the CDR3: TGTGCCAGCAGCCCCCCTTCCGGGAGCGAGCAGTACTTC.

A single count supports this clonotype. This chain uses TRBV15 with TRBJ1-2; a possible D gene is TRBD1 (5 bases). V was cut by 0 bases and J by 6 bases, with 11 bases left in between. The CDR3 extends over 14 amino acids. CDR1 and CDR2 (germline): LNHNV, YYDKDF (reference sequence). For the CDR3, the DNA is TGTGCCACCAGCAGAGAAGGGACGGGCCATGGCTACACCTTC. It encodes CATSREGTGHGYTF.

The chain carries TRBV29-1 and TRBJ2-5; D is unclear. This CDR3 contains 10 residues. Germline CDR1 reads SQVTM; CDR2 reads ANQGSEA. Trimming took 8 bases from V and 10 from J, leaving 14 bases between them. The DNA of the CDR3 is TGCAGCAGCTTTGGTAGTGGCCAGTACTTC. It translates to CSSFGSGQYF.

The J gene is TRBJ1-1, the V gene TRBV2; no firm D call. The V and J ends lost 8 bases and 4 bases respectively, with 11 bases between them. The CDR3 totals 12 residues. Germline V lookup: CDR1 SNHLY, CDR2 FYNNEI. The CDR3 coding sequence is TGTGCCAGCCAGAACACCCGCACTGAAGCTTTCTTT. Amino acid sequence: CASQNTRTEAFF.

This sequence joins TRBV11-2 and TRBJ2-5; no definite D call. Between the trimmed V and J ends, which lost 2 bases and 1 base, there was a span of 11 bases. From germline, CDR1 is SGHAT and CDR2 FQNNGV. The CDR3 has 15 residues. The CDR3 DNA sequence: TGTGCCAGCAGCTTATTGGTGGGCCTCCAAGAGACCCAGTACTTC. Its protein product is CASSLLVGLQETQYF.

V is TRBV20-1 and J is TRBJ1-1; a weak D match, TRBD1 (5 bases). Between the trimmed V and J ends, which lost 3 bases and 0 bases, there was a span of 11 bases. Germline loops: CDR1 DFQATT, CDR2 SNEGSKA (reference sequence). CDR3 length: 14 amino acids. The CDR3 region is CSARARDLNTEAFF. As DNA, the CDR3 is TGCAGTGCTAGGGCCAGGGACCTGAACACTGAAGCTTTCTTT.

This clonotype was recorded at least ten times. The chain couples TRBV29-1 to TRBJ1-1; a weak D match, TRBD1 (6 bases). CDR3 length: 14 residues. V lost 6 bases, J lost 4 bases, and 18 bases lay in between. Germline CDR1 reads SQVTM; CDR2 reads ANQGSEA. The CDR3 loop is CSVATGRGGTEAFF. DNA for the CDR3: TGCAGCGTGGCAACCGGCAGGGGCGGCACTGAAGCTTTCTTT. Based on the CDR3 plus reference TRBV29-1 and TRBJ1-1, the full variable domain is SAVISQKPSRDICQRGTSLTIQCQVDSQVTMMFWYRQQPGQSLTLIATANQGSEATYESGFVIDKFPISRPNLTFSTLTVSNMSPEDSSIYLCSVATGRGGTEAFFGQGTRLTVV.

The chain joins TRBV7-9 to TRBJ1-5; 7 bases align to TRBD1. Trimming took 3 bases from V and 11 from J; bases not matched to a gene: 19. The CDR3 has 17 amino acids. The germline V gene encodes CDR1 SEHNR and CDR2 FQNEAQ (reference sequence). CDR3 sequence (DNA): TGTGCCAGCAGCTTGGGGTTTCGGGACACCTACCAGGGGGCCCAGCATTTT. It specifies CASSLGFRDTYQGAQHF.

This rearrangement joins TRBV15 to TRBJ1-6, with TRBD1 matching over 7 bases. The CDR3 covers 12 residues. Germline CDR1 reads LNHNV; CDR2 reads YYDKDF (reference sequence). With 11 bases clipped from V and 11 bases from J, the junction kept 9 bases outside the gene matches. The CDR3 sequence: CAQSWDSTPLHF. In DNA form, the CDR3 reads TGTGCCCAGAGCTGGGACAGCACACCCCTCCACTTT.

On this clonotype itself: Mismatch with germline at one junction end may stem from a read error. V usage is TRBV15 and J usage is TRBJ1-2; D uncertain. CDR1 and CDR2 from the germline V gene are LNHNV and YYDKDF (reference sequence). This CDR3 has 16 residues. The CDR3 sequence: CAASSYGPSRSYGYTF. DNA of the CDR3: TGTGCCGCCAGCAGTTACGGTCCTTCCCGGAGCTATGGCTACACCTTC.

The V and J genes are TRBV5-4 and TRBJ2-5; perhaps TRBD2 as D (6 bases). The end of the DNA is better explained by TRBJ2-1, so the J call may be wrong. The germline V gene has CDR1 SGHNT and CDR2 YYREEE (reference sequence). CDR3 length: 13 residues. The chain's CDR3 is CASSLRGEETQFF. The CDR3 nucleotides read TGTGCCAGCAGCTTGCGCGGGGAGGAGACCCAGTTCTTC.

This clonotype was detected many times. CDR3 sequence: CASMRGVNSPLHF. CDR3 coding DNA: TGTGCCAGCATGAGAGGGGTTAATTCACCCCTCCACTTT. The chain is built from TRBV7-9 and TRBJ1-6, with D possibly being TRBD1 (5 bases). Germline values: CDR1 SEHNR, CDR2 FQNEAQ (reference sequence). The CDR3 length is 13 residues. Deletions cut 7 bases from V and 6 bases from J, with 10 bases between.

This clonotype occurred many times. The chain carries TRBV7-9 and TRBJ2-7; D not resolved. Trimming shortened V by 0 bases and J by 0 bases, and 12 bases separated the two germline ends. There are 16 residues in the CDR3. The germline gives CDR1 SEHNR, CDR2 FQNEAQ (reference sequence). The CDR3 bases are TGTGCCAGCAGCTTAGCATCGGCCCTTAGCTCCTACGAGCAGTACTTC. Translating gives CASSLASALSSYEQYF.

The CDR3 coding sequence is TGTGCCAGCAGTGATAGTGCCGGGACAGCTAACTATGGCTACACCTTC. Its translation: CASSDSAGTANYGYTF. The chain employs TRBV25-1 and TRBJ1-2; 7 positions match TRBD1. Germline assignment: CDR1 MGHDK and CDR2 SYGVNS. The CDR3 contains 16 residues. V shed 3 bases and J 0 bases; nucleotides not matched to a gene: 7.

The chain is built from TRBV7-9 and TRBJ1-2, with D perhaps TRBD1 (5 bases). The V end lost 1 base, the J end lost 6 bases, and 15 bases lay between the germline ends. This CDR3 is built from 15 residues. Germline values: CDR1 SEHNR, CDR2 FQNEAQ (reference sequence). As DNA, the CDR3 is TGTGCCAGCAGCTTAGGGGGAAGTCGGGGCAATGGCTACACCTTC. Encoded protein: CASSLGGSRGNGYTF.

The J gene is TRBJ1-6, the V gene TRBV15; no clear D. The V end lost 10 bases, the J end lost 11 bases, and 18 bases lay between the germline ends. The V gene's germline CDR1 is LNHNV and CDR2 YYDKDF (reference sequence). This CDR3 contains 13 residues. CDR3 loop: CASSPQGDAPLHF. DNA of the CDR3: TGTGCCAGCAGTCCGCAAGGCGACGCACCCCTCCACTTT. Based on the CDR3 plus reference TRBV15 and TRBJ1-6, the full variable domain is DAMVIQNPRYQVTQFGKPVTLSCSQTLNHNVMYWYQQKSSQAPKLLFHYYDKDFNNEADTPDNFQSRRPNTSFCFLDIRSPGLGDTAMYLCASSPQGDAPLHFGNGTRLTVT.

The CDR3 DNA reads TGTGCCAGCAGTCATAGCGGGAGGGTTCGGTACGAGCAGTACTTC. Protein: CASSHSGRVRYEQYF. The chain carries TRBV14 and TRBJ2-7, with TRBD2 identical over 11 bases. The CDR3 loop spans 15 amino acids. V shed 6 bases and J 4 bases; nucleotides not matched to a gene: 8. Germline-derived CDR1 and CDR2 are SGHDN and FVKESK.